Following are 19 T cell receptor beta chains from one sample sequenced in a study of CXCR3-negative and CXCR3-positive naive CD8 T cells. The TRB libraries of cDNA were built by UMI-labeled 5' RACE. One entry per CDR3 protein, without DNA, is what TCRdb gives after re-calling the 5' RACE reads. The table for this sample gives 60,000 or so distinct CDR3 sequences. Sequenced material: memory CD8+ T cells from blood. These receptors came from a human donor in good health. Some clones in this sample may be carry-over from other donors' samples.

The rearrangement uses TRBV7-2 and TRBJ2-1; with no DNA, the TCRdb D assignment of TRBD1 cannot be verified. This CDR3 has 15 amino acids. Germline V lookup: CDR1 SGHTA, CDR2 FQGNSA. This chain's CDR3 is CASSFRAYGYNEQFF.

Here the CDR3 reads CSANDRANTQYF. V and J are TRBV20-1 and TRBJ2-3; lacking DNA, the TRBD1 call made by TCRdb goes unchecked. This CDR3 comprises 12 residues. Germline V gene lookup returns CDR1 DFQATT and CDR2 SNEGSKA (reference sequence).

The CDR3 spells CASSLALSIDSTVVGNVLTF. The chain is built from TRBV7-9 and TRBJ2-6; TCRdb's assignment of TRBD1 cannot be checked, as there is no DNA. This CDR3 has 20 amino acids. Germline V lookup: CDR1 SEHNR, CDR2 FQNEAQ (reference sequence).

The V call is TRBV29-1, the J call TRBJ2-6; checking the TCRdb D call of TRBD1 is not possible without DNA. CDR1 and CDR2 (germline): SQVTM, ANQGSEA. The CDR3 spans 17 residues. CDR3 protein: CSVERRTENSGANVLTF.

The chain combines TRBV29-1 with TRBJ1-3; the TCRdb D gene call, TRBD1, has no DNA to confirm it. The CDR3 extends over 12 amino acids. Germline V gene data show CDR1 as SQVTM and CDR2 as ANQGSEA. CDR3 region: CSVTGVGNTIYF.

The gene calls are TRBV15 and TRBJ1-6; TCRdb reports TRBD1, a call that lacks DNA to check it against. CDR1 and CDR2 from the germline V gene are LNHNV and YYDKDF (reference sequence). The CDR3 is 15 residues long. CDR3: CATSRDRDFRSPLHF.

The rearrangement joins TRBV11-2 to TRBJ2-5; TCRdb selects TRBD1, and the lack of DNA leaves this call unchecked. The CDR3 contains 12 residues. Germline V gives CDR1 SGHAT, CDR2 FQNNGV. The CDR3 region is CASLGQQETQYF. Drawing the rest from reference TRBV11-2 and TRBJ2-5, the complete variable domain is EAGVAQSPRYKIIEKRQSVAFWCNPISGHATLYWYQQILGQGPKLLIQFQNNGVVDDSQLPKDRFSAERLKGVDSTLKIQPAKLEDSAVYLCASLGQQETQYFGPGTRLLVL.

The V call is TRBV3-1, the J call TRBJ2-3; TCRdb reports TRBD1, a call that lacks DNA to check it against. The CDR3 has 17 residues. The germline V gene has CDR1 LGHDT and CDR2 YNNKEL (reference sequence). CDR3 region: CASSSSDPGQGTDTQYF.

This chain links TRBV7-3 with TRBJ2-1; the D call of TRBD2 rests on TCRdb alone, since no DNA is present to check it. Germline V gene data show CDR1 as SGHTA and CDR2 as FQGTGA. CDR3 length equals 15 residues. CDR3 sequence: CASSPLAGGPTEQFF.

The chain employs TRBV12-3 or TRBV12-4 and TRBJ2-1; as DNA is missing, the TRBD1 call by TCRdb cannot be tested. The CDR3 consists of 14 residues. CDR3 region: CASSLSGRVGEQFF.

This chain connects TRBV29-1 to TRBJ2-1; TCRdb returns TRBD2, unconfirmable since there is no DNA. Germline-derived CDR1 and CDR2 are SQVTM and ANQGSEA. This CDR3 spans 15 amino acids. CDR3 in amino acids: CSVDAGGSSYNEQFF.

This chain links TRBV3-1 with TRBJ2-1; absent DNA, TCRdb's TRBD1 call cannot be checked. CDR1 is LGHDT, CDR2 YNNKEL, per germline (reference sequence). CDR3 length equals 17 residues. The CDR3 sequence: CASSQARQGASYNEQFF.

The chain recombines TRBV29-1 with TRBJ1-1; absent DNA, TCRdb's TRBD1 call cannot be checked. Germline V lookup: CDR1 SQVTM, CDR2 ANQGSEA. The CDR3 totals 11 residues. CDR3: CSATGNTEAFF.

V is TRBV29-1 and J is TRBJ2-7. This CDR3 is 12 amino acids long. CDR1 and CDR2 from the germline V gene are SQVTM and ANQGSEA. The CDR3 loop is CSFGHSSYEQYF.

The rearrangement links TRBV19 to TRBJ2-7; there is no DNA to check the TCRdb D call of TRBD1. CDR1 is LNHDA and CDR2 is SQIVND in the germline V gene (reference sequence). CDR3 length: 13 residues. CDR3: CASSMGRAYEQYF.

V gene TRBV7-8 combines with J gene TRBJ2-5; checking the TCRdb D call of TRBD1 is not possible without DNA. The CDR3 contains 16 residues. Germline loops: CDR1 SGHVS, CDR2 FQNEAQ. Here the CDR3 reads CASSLARGAQGETQYF.

This chain connects TRBV29-1 to TRBJ2-2; with no DNA, the TCRdb D assignment of TRBD1 cannot be verified. The CDR3 totals 13 residues. Germline-derived CDR1 and CDR2 are SQVTM and ANQGSEA. CDR3 amino acids: CSVYGGNTGELFF.

The J gene is TRBJ1-1, the V gene TRBV20-1; the D call from TCRdb, TRBD1, cannot be confirmed without DNA. The CDR3 loop spans 16 amino acids. Germline CDR1 and CDR2: DFQATT and SNEGSKA (reference sequence). CDR3 loop: CSARDDGHRMNTEAFF.

The chain is built from TRBV20-1 and TRBJ2-3; lacking DNA, the TRBD2 call made by TCRdb goes unchecked. Germline V gene sequence: CDR1 DFQATT, CDR2 SNEGSKA (reference sequence). The CDR3 covers 14 residues. The chain's CDR3 is CSARPGGGVDTQYF.